The 25 T cell receptor beta chains below were found in one sample sequenced in a study of patients and donors after allogeneic stem cell transplantation. TCRdb re-called the RT-PCR reads with MiXCR, one entry per CDR3 protein. Here the sample spans more than 850,000 distinct CDR3 sequences, about 20% being singletons. Sequenced input: blood, either unsorted or a sorted T cell fraction (not recorded which). The receptors were gathered from a human donor who was either an allogeneic HSCT recipient or a stem cell or donor lymphocyte infusion donor (not recorded which). It is not recorded whose cells these are; they may come from a transplant donor.

This clonotype has a handful of counts. The CDR3 here is CASSQASGSLSDTQYF. Written as DNA, the CDR3 is TGCGCCAGCAGCCAAGCTAGCGGGAGTTTATCGGATACGCAGTATTTT. The chain couples TRBV4-1 to TRBJ2-3; 10 positions match TRBD2. Trimming took 1 base from V and 6 from J; bases not matched to a gene: 7. The CDR3 has 16 residues. Looked up from germline, CDR1 is MGHRA and CDR2 is YSYEKL.

A few counts support this clonotype. The rearrangement uses TRBV10-3 and TRBJ2-7, with TRBD1 matching 8 bases. The CDR3 is made up of 15 amino acids. V gave up 2 bases and J gave up 5 bases; unmatched junction bases: 8. The V gene's germline CDR1 is ENHRY and CDR2 SYGVKD. The CDR3 nucleotides read TGTGCCATCAGTGAGGGACAGGGAAGGACACACGAGCAGTACTTC. Residues: CAISEGQGRTHEQYF.

In this sample, this clonotype turned up a few times. The genes are TRBV30 and TRBJ1-2, with 8 bases matching TRBD1. CDR1 is GTSNPN, CDR2 SVGIG, per germline (reference sequence). The CDR3 sequence is 14 residues long. Trimming removed 4 bases from V and 2 bases from J; junction bases left unmatched: 6. The CDR3 region is CAWTSPGGNYGYTF. In nucleotides, the CDR3 is TGTGCCTGGACTTCGCCAGGGGGCAACTATGGCTACACCTTC.

This clonotype was found a few times. The chain is built from TRBV6-6 and TRBJ2-1; no definite D call. Trimming took off 5 bases at V and 4 bases at J, with 6 bases between the two ends. The CDR3 sequence is 12 residues long. Germline loops: CDR1 MNHNY, CDR2 SVGAGI (reference sequence). The CDR3 nucleotides are TGTGCCAGCAGTACCGGGTACAATGAGCAGTTCTTC. Protein: CASSTGYNEQFF.

The DNA for the CDR3 is TGTGCCAGCAGCTTAGACCTTGGCGGAAGGCTGGACTATGGCTACACCTTC. It codes for CASSLDLGGRLDYGYTF. The chain employs TRBV7-9 and TRBJ1-2; D gene uncertain. The V end lost 1 base, the J end lost 3 bases, and 18 bases lay between the germline ends. This CDR3 is built from 17 residues. Germline values: CDR1 SEHNR, CDR2 FQNEAQ (reference sequence). The whole variable domain, remainder taken from reference TRBV7-9 and TRBJ1-2, is DTGVSQNPRHKITKRGQNVTFRCDPISEHNRLYWYRQTLGQGPEFLTYFQNEAQLEKSRLLSDRFSAERPKGSFSTLEIQRTEQGDSAMYLCASSLDLGGRLDYGYTFGSGTRLTVV.

This chain links TRBV6-1 with TRBJ1-1, with TRBD1 matching 9 bases. The CDR3 contains 14 residues. Germline lookup yields CDR1 MNHNS and CDR2 SASEGT. J gave up 1 base and V 6 bases, and 3 bases lay outside the gene matches. In DNA, the CDR3 is TGTGCCAGCAGGATACAGGGGGCGAACACTGAAGCTTTCTTT. This encodes CASRIQGANTEAFF.

The chain uses TRBV9 and TRBJ2-7; 7 bases align to TRBD2. This CDR3 is built from 15 residues. CDR1 is SGDLS and CDR2 is YYNGEE in the germline V gene. V gave up 4 bases and J gave up 3 bases; unmatched junction bases: 10. CDR3 nucleotides: TGTGCCAGCAGCCCCCGCCCGCGGGAGCTCTACGAGCAGTACTTC. Translated, it gives CASSPRPRELYEQYF.

A few counts support this clonotype. The rearrangement joins TRBV6-1 to TRBJ1-2; unclear D gene. This CDR3 region has 14 residues. Per germline, CDR1 MNHNS and CDR2 SASEGT. The V and J ends lost 6 bases and 0 bases respectively, with 11 bases between them. The CDR3, as DNA: TGTGCCAGCAGGTATAGCGGCCCTAACTATGGCTACACCTTC. This gives the protein CASRYSGPNYGYTF.

The sample holds many counts of this clonotype. The chain joins TRBV29-1 to TRBJ1-2; D gene uncertain. Trimming removed 7 bases from V and 4 bases from J, with 13 bases in between. The CDR3 covers 12 residues. The V gene's germline CDR1 is SQVTM and CDR2 ANQGSEA. CDR3 coding DNA: TGCAGCGCCCCCGGGCTGGGCTATGGCTACACCTTC. Amino acid sequence: CSAPGLGYGYTF.

The chain is built from TRBV13 and TRBJ2-3; 8 nucleotides match TRBD2. Germline CDR1 and CDR2: PRHDT and FYEKMQ (reference sequence). The length of the CDR3 is 19 residues. V shed 5 bases and J 0 bases; nucleotides not matched to a gene: 16. CDR3: CASSPPWIAGKPSTDTQYF. The CDR3 nucleotides read TGTGCCAGCAGCCCCCCATGGATAGCGGGGAAGCCTAGCACAGATACGCAGTATTTT.

Of note for this clonotype: At one end the junction does not follow the germline gene, possibly because of a read error. The chain joins TRBV27 to TRBJ1-1; D is ambiguous. The CDR3 totals 13 residues. The germline CDR1 and CDR2 sequences are MNHEY and SMNVEV (reference sequence). CDR3 protein: CASSISRNTEAFF. In DNA form, the CDR3 reads TGTGCCAGCAGTATATCCAGAAACACTGAAGCTTTCTTT.

The chain employs TRBV5-1 and TRBJ2-4, with D uncertain. Germline V gives CDR1 SGHRS, CDR2 YFSETQ. The CDR3 sequence is 15 residues long. V lost 0 bases to trimming and J lost 6 bases, with 13 bases between them. The DNA for the CDR3 is TGCGCCAGCAGCTTGGCCGAGACCAGACTAAACATTCAGTACTTC. Protein product: CASSLAETRLNIQYF. Full variable domain (rest looked up from reference TRBV5-1 and TRBJ2-4): KAGVTQTPRYLIKTRGQQVTLSCSPISGHRSVSWYQQTPGQGLQFLFEYFSETQRNKGNFPGRFSGRQFSNSRSEMNVSTLELGDSALYLCASSLAETRLNIQYFGAGTRLSVL.

The chain recombines TRBV27 with TRBJ1-4, with a tentative D call TRBD1 (5 bases). Germline-derived CDR1 and CDR2 are MNHEY and SMNVEV (reference sequence). The CDR3 contains 17 residues. V lost 6 bases, J lost 6 bases, and 23 bases lay in between. The CDR3 DNA is TGTGCCAGCAGCCGAACCCCCTACAGGATCGGGGATGAAAAACTGTTTTTT. This codes for CASSRTPYRIGDEKLFF.

The CDR3 nucleotides are TGTGCCACCCGATTCCGGGGCGCTCTAAATGGGGGCAATCAGCCCCAGCATTTT. It codes for CATRFRGALNGGNQPQHF. The rearrangement links TRBV15 to TRBJ1-5; D may be TRBD1 (5 bases). Germline V gene lookup returns CDR1 LNHNV and CDR2 YYDKDF (reference sequence). This CDR3 is built from 18 residues. Trimming took off 8 bases at V and 2 bases at J, with 25 bases between the two ends.

This clonotype was found a few times. One end of the junction fails to match germline, which may point to a read error. The J gene is TRBJ2-5, the V gene TRBV11-2; 10 positions match TRBD2. CDR1 is SGHAT and CDR2 is FQNNGV in the germline V gene. The CDR3 has 17 residues. The CDR3 DNA reads as TGTGCCAGCAGCTCCATAAGGTCTAGCGGGAGCGGCGAGACCCAGTCCTTC. Amino acid sequence: CASSSIRSSGSGETQSF.

The V gene is TRBV20-1, the J gene TRBJ1-2; D possibly corresponds to TRBD1 (5 bases). This CDR3 has 11 residues. Germline CDR1 reads DFQATT; CDR2 reads SNEGSKA (reference sequence). The ends were cut back, 1 base at V and 6 bases at J, with 6 bases in the middle. This chain's CDR3 is CSARAGNGYTF. CDR3 in DNA: TGCAGTGCTAGAGCAGGGAATGGCTACACCTTC.

The chain carries TRBV7-9 and TRBJ1-2; tentatively, D is TRBD1 (5 bases). The germline V gene encodes CDR1 SEHNR and CDR2 FQNEAQ (reference sequence). CDR3 size: 17 residues. V lost 2 bases and J lost 3, with 19 bases in between. Written as DNA, the CDR3 is TGTGCCAGCAGCTTATTGAATGGGGGGTTCCGCGACTATGGCTACACCTTC. Its protein product is CASSLLNGGFRDYGYTF.

The chain employs TRBV12-3 or TRBV12-4 and TRBJ1-2; D perhaps matches TRBD1 (5 bases). V dropped 2 bases and J dropped 4 bases, with 20 bases sitting between them. The CDR3 is 17 residues long. DNA for the CDR3: TGTGCCAGCAGTTTATTACTGGGGGGAGGCCAAAGCTATGGCTACACCTTC. The encoded protein is CASSLLLGGGQSYGYTF.

The gene calls are TRBV7-8 and TRBJ2-1; 11 bases line up with TRBD2. Germline CDR1 is SGHVS and CDR2 is FQNEAQ. V was clipped by 4 bases and J by 13 bases; unmatched bases: 6. The length of the CDR3 is 13 residues. In DNA, the CDR3 is TGTGCCAGCAGCTCGACTAGCGGGATTTCCCAGTTCTTC. Its translation: CASSSTSGISQFF.

The J gene is TRBJ2-3, the V gene TRBV6-2 or TRBV6-3, with D possibly matching TRBD2 (5 bases). V lost 3 bases and J lost 2, with 15 bases in between. The CDR3 extends over 16 amino acids. CDR1 and CDR2 from the germline V gene are MNHEY and SVGEGT. This CDR3 reads CASSYGRTSVTDTQYF. As DNA, the CDR3 is TGTGCCAGCAGTTATGGTCGGACTTCGGTCACAGATACGCAGTATTTT.

In this sample, this clonotype turned up a few times. This chain links TRBV6-1 with TRBJ1-2; 7 bases align to TRBD1. V shed 7 bases and J 3 bases; nucleotides not matched to a gene: 5. Germline CDR1 reads MNHNS; CDR2 reads SASEGT. The CDR3 loop spans 13 amino acids. CDR3 in DNA: TGTGCCAGCAAGGGGGCAGGGCACTATGGCTACACCTTC. Protein product: CASKGAGHYGYTF.

This clonotype turned up a few times. The rearrangement uses TRBV4-1 and TRBJ1-4; no clear D. This CDR3 has 16 residues. The germline V gene encodes CDR1 MGHRA and CDR2 YSYEKL. Trimming took 4 bases from V and 3 from J, leaving 15 bases between them. The CDR3 bases are TGCGCCAGCAGCCCAGAAACCCGGTGGGCTAATGAAAAACTGTTTTTT. Protein sequence: CASSPETRWANEKLFF.

CDR3: CASSAPGPGSDTQYF. CDR3 in DNA: TGTGCCAGCAGCGCGCCGGGGCCCGGGTCAGATACGCAGTATTTT. V and J are TRBV5-5 and TRBJ2-3, with D possibly being TRBD1 or TRBD2 (5 bases each). The length of the CDR3 is 15 residues. V was pared by 4 bases and J by 4 bases, with 16 bases between. Germline CDR1 reads SGHKS; CDR2 reads YYEKEE (reference sequence). Complete variable domain (other parts from reference TRBV5-5 and TRBJ2-3): DAGVTQSPTHLIKTRGQQVTLRCSPISGHKSVSWYQQVLGQGPQFIFQYYEKEERGRGNFPDRFSARQFPNYSSELNVNALLLGDSALYLCASSAPGPGSDTQYFGPGTRLTVL.

This clonotype was counted between two and nine times. The J gene is TRBJ2-3, the V gene TRBV29-1; a possible D gene is TRBD1 (6 bases). Trimming stripped 1 base from V and 9 bases from J, with 14 bases between. This CDR3 region has 13 residues. Germline V CDR1 and CDR2: SQVTM, ANQGSEA. CDR3 nucleotides: TGCAGCGTTGAAGGTACAGGGTCGGGGACGCAGTATTTT. Its protein product is CSVEGTGSGTQYF.

The rearrangement joins TRBV30 to TRBJ1-1; 8 nucleotides agree with TRBD1. The CDR3 covers 14 residues. Germline CDR1 and CDR2: GTSNPN and SVGIG (reference sequence). Trimming took 3 bases from V and 6 from J; bases not matched to a gene: 9. The CDR3 loop is CAWRSTGVGSEAFF. The CDR3 region has the DNA TGTGCCTGGAGGTCGACAGGGGTTGGGTCTGAAGCTTTCTTT.